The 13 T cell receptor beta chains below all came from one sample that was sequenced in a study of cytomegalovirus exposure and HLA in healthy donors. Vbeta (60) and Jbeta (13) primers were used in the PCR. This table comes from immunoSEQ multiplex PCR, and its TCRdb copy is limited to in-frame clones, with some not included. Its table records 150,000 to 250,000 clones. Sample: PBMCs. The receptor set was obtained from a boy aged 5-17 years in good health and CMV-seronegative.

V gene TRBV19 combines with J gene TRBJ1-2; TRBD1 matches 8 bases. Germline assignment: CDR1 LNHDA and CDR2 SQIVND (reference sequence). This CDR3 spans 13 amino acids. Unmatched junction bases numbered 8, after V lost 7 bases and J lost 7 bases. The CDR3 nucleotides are TGTGCCAGTACCGCGGACAGGGCTCGTGGCTACACCTTC. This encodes CASTADRARGYTF.

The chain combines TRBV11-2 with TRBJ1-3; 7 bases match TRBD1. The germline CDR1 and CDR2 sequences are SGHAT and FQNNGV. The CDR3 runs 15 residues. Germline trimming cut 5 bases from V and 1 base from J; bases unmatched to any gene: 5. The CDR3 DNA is TGTGCCAGCAGCAAAACAGGGGTTTCTGGAAACACCATATATTTT. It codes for CASSKTGVSGNTIYF.

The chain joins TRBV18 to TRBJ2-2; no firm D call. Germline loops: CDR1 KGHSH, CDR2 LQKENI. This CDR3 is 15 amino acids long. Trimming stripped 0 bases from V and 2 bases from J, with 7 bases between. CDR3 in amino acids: CASSPPLLNTGELFF. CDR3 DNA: TGTGCCAGCTCACCACCACTACTTAACACCGGGGAGCTGTTTTTT.

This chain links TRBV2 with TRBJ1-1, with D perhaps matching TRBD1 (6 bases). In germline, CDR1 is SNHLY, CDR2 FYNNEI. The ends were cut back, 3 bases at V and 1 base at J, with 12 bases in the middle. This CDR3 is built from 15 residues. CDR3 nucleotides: TGTGCCAGCAGTGAGGCCCCGACAGGGAACACTGAAGCTTTCTTT. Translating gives CASSEAPTGNTEAFF.

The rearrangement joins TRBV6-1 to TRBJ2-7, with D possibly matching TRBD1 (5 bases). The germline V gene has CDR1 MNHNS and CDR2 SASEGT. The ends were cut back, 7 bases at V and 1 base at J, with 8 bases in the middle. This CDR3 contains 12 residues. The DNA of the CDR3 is TGTGCCAGCAAAGGGGATTCCTACGAGCAGTACTTC. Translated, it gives CASKGDSYEQYF.

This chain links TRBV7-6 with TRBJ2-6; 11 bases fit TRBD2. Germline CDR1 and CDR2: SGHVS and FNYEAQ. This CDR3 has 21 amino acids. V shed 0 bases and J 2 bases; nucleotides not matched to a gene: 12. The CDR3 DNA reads TGTGCCAGCAGCTTAGCCGGTCTAGCGGGGGGCCCCGTAACTGGGGCCAACGTCCTGACTTTC. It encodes CASSLAGLAGGPVTGANVLTF.

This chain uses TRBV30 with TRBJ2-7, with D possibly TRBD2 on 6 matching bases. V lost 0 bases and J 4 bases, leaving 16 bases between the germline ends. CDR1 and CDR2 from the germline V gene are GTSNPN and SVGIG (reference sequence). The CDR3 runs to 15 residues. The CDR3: CAWSVRGAGLYEQYF. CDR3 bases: TGTGCCTGGAGTGTACGCGGGGCAGGCCTATACGAGCAGTACTTC.

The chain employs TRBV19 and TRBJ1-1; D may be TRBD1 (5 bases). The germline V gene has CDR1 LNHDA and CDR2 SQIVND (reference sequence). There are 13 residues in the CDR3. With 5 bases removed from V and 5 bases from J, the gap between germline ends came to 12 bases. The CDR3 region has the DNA TGTGCCAGTAGTGCCCAGGGATGGACTGAAGCTTTCTTT. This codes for CASSAQGWTEAFF.

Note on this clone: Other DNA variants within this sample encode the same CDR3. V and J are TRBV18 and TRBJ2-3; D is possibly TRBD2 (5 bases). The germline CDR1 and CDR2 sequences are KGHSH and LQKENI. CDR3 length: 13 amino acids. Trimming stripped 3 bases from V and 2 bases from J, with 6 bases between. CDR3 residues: CASSPLATDTQYF. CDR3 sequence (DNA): TGTGCCAGCTCACCGCTAGCCACAGATACGCAGTATTTT.

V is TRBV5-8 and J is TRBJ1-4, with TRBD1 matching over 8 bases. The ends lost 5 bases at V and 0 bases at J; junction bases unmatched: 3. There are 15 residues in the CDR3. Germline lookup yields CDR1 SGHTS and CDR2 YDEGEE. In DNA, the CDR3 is TGTGCCAGCAGTACAGGGGGGGCAACTAATGAAAAACTGTTTTTT. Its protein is CASSTGGATNEKLFF.

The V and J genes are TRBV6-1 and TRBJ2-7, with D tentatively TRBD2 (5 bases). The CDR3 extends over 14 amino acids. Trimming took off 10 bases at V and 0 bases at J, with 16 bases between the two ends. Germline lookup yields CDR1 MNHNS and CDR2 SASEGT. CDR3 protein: CATSTGISSYEQYF. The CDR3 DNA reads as TGTGCCACTTCAACCGGGATCTCCTCCTACGAGCAGTACTTC.

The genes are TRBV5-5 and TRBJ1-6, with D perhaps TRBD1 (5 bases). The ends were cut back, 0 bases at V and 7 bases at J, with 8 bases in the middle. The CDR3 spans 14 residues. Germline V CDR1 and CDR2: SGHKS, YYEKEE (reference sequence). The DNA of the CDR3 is TGTGCCAGCAGCTTGGCCCGGGGGAATTCACCCCTCCACTTT. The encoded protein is CASSLARGNSPLHF.

The DNA of the CDR3 is TGTGCCAGCAGCGTACCGTCGGGACTAGCGTTGGATGAGCAGTTCTTC. Translated: CASSVPSGLALDEQFF. The chain has TRBV7-9 and TRBJ2-1; 10 positions agree with TRBD2. The CDR3 runs 16 residues. Germline-derived CDR1 and CDR2 are SEHNR and FQNEAQ (reference sequence). V lost 5 bases, J lost 8 bases, and 12 bases stayed unmatched.